Below are 8 T cell receptor beta chains sequenced from a single sample in a study of somatic mutations in cytotoxic T cells in rheumatoid arthritis. The repertoire was sequenced with immunoSEQ multiplex PCR; TCRdb's copy has only in-frame clones and lacks some. The repertoire holds roughly 14,000 clones, with 75% to 95% as singletons. Sequencing input: CD4+ T cells sorted from blood. All receptors derive from a man between 65 and 85 years old with rheumatoid arthritis.

This clone was seen only once. V and J are TRBV13 and TRBJ2-7, with 9 bases that match TRBD1. Germline V lookup: CDR1 PRHDT, CDR2 FYEKMQ (reference sequence). The CDR3 runs 14 residues. J lost 2 bases, V lost 4 bases, and 3 bases had no gene match. The CDR3 DNA sequence: TGTGCCAGCAGCTCAAACAGGGGGCCCTACGAGCAGTACTTC. Its protein is CASSSNRGPYEQYF.

This chain uses TRBV10-1 with TRBJ2-3; TRBD1 matches 9 bases. V dropped 8 bases and J dropped 8; count of bases not matched to a gene: 8. CDR1 and CDR2 (germline): WNHNN, SYGVQD (reference sequence). The CDR3 covers 13 residues. CDR3 in DNA: TGCGCCAGCGGGGGACAGGGCCAAGGTACGCAGTATTTT. It codes for CASGGQGQGTQYF.

This chain joins TRBV6-6 and TRBJ1-2; TRBD1 is a possible D gene (6 bases). The ends were cut back, 5 bases at V and 6 bases at J, with 7 bases in the middle. The CDR3 has 11 amino acids. Germline CDR1 and CDR2: MNHNY and SVGAGI (reference sequence). CDR3 amino acids: CASSPGDGYTF. In DNA form, the CDR3 reads TGTGCCAGCAGTCCAGGGGATGGCTACACCTTC.

The V call is TRBV10-1, the J call TRBJ2-7, with 9 bases identical to TRBD1. The CDR3 has 14 amino acids. Germline V gene lookup returns CDR1 WNHNN and CDR2 SYGVQD (reference sequence). The V segment lost 4 bases and the J segment 5 bases; nucleotides outside the gene matches: 6. The CDR3 spells CASSVGQGSDEQYF. The CDR3 DNA follows: TGCGCCAGCAGTGTAGGACAGGGGTCCGACGAGCAGTACTTC.

This sequence joins TRBV6-1 and TRBJ2-5, with D possibly being TRBD1 (6 bases). V was cut by 10 bases and J by 5 bases, with 17 bases left in between. CDR1 is MNHNS and CDR2 is SASEGT in the germline V gene. The CDR3 has 13 residues. For the CDR3, the DNA is TGTGCCAACCGGGACAACCAAGGGGAGACCCAGTACTTC. It translates to CANRDNQGETQYF.

The chain couples TRBV7-6 to TRBJ2-2; 9 nucleotides line up with TRBD1. The germline V gene encodes CDR1 SGHVS and CDR2 FNYEAQ. Trimming took 5 bases from V and 6 from J; bases not matched to a gene: 13. The CDR3 runs 17 residues. The CDR3 DNA reads as TGTGCCAGCAGCACCCTCAGGGGACAGGGAAGCGCCGGGGAGCTGTTTTTT. This translates into CASSTLRGQGSAGELFF.

The table lists this clone with a count of one. This chain joins TRBV27 and TRBJ2-1; D ambiguous. V dropped 3 bases and J dropped 8 bases, with 20 bases sitting between them. CDR3 length: 16 residues. The V gene's germline CDR1 is MNHEY and CDR2 SMNVEV (reference sequence). CDR3 sequence: CASSFGYLVSRDEQFF. The CDR3 DNA follows: TGTGCCAGCAGTTTTGGGTACCTGGTTTCCCGGGATGAGCAGTTCTTC.

The V call is TRBV19, the J call TRBJ2-1, with a possible D match to TRBD2 (5 bases). V dropped 11 bases and J dropped 0 bases, with 17 bases sitting between them. Germline loops: CDR1 LNHDA, CDR2 SQIVND (reference sequence). The CDR3 spans 15 residues. CDR3 protein: CASSISTSSYNEQFF. Here the CDR3 DNA reads TGTGCCTCCAGTATTTCTACTAGCTCCTACAATGAGCAGTTCTTC.